A selection of T cell receptor beta chains follows, all from one sample in a study of shared clonotypes between healthy human individuals. Clones were sequenced by immunoSEQ multiplex PCR, and TCRdb holds only the in-frame ones, with some missing. The sample contains some 2 million clones, 90% to 95% of which appear only once. The specimen sequenced was naive CD4+ T cells sorted from blood. The receptors here all came from a man younger than 30 in good health. CDR3s include the opening cysteine and the closing phenylalanine or tryptophan. The D gene is left open where the match is weak. The size entry is marked missing in some rows and otherwise reads once, few, many or a size class.

>TRBJ1-5|NA|NA|TRBV4-3
TGCGCCAGCAGCCAAGCAGAGGGTCAGCCCCAGCATTTT
CASSQAEGQPQHF
>TRBJ2-5|NA|NA|TRBV7-7
TGTGCTAGCAGCCATGGGTGGGGCCAAGAGACCCAGTACTTC
CASSHGWGQETQYF
>TRBJ2-1|NA|TRBD2|TRBV9
TGTGCCAGCAGCGTAGCTACGACTAGCGGGAGCGGTGAGCAGTTCTTC
CASSVATTSGSGEQFF
>TRBJ1-2|NA|NA|TRBV19
TGTGCCAGTAGTATCGAAGGTACTCAGGGAGGCTATGGCTACACCTTC
CASSIEGTQGGYGYTF
>TRBJ2-1|NA|TRBD2|TRBV7-9
TGTGCCAGCAGCCCCGGCCTAGCGGGGGACTACAATGAGCAGTTCTTC
CASSPGLAGDYNEQFF
>TRBJ1-5|NA|NA|TRBV28
TGTGCCAGCAGCTACTTCCGAGGGGAGGCCCAGCATTTT
CASSYFRGEAQHF
>TRBJ1-2|NA|TRBD1|TRBV6-5
TGTGCCAGCTCTGACAGGGGGGATGCTTATGGCTACACCTTC
CASSDRGDAYGYTF
>TRBJ2-5|NA|NA|TRBV30
TGTGCCTGGAGTGCACCCAACCAAGAGACCCAGTACTTC
CAWSAPNQETQYF
>TRBJ2-3|once|TRBD1|TRBV9
TGTGCCAGCAGCGCTGGGGGGGACAGGGGGCGAGATACGCAGTATTTT
CASSAGGDRGRDTQYF
>TRBJ1-2|once|NA|TRBV15
TGTGCCACCAGCAGTTCTGGGGGACTAGTCTATGGCTACACCTTC
CATSSSGGLVYGYTF
>TRBJ2-7|NA|NA|TRBV6-5
TGTGCCAGCAGTTACTCGCGCGAGAGCTCCTACGAGCAGTACTTC
CASSYSRESSYEQYF
>TRBJ1-6|NA|TRBD1|TRBV28
TGTGCCAGCAGGGGACAGGGGGATGGTAATTCACCCCTCCACTTT
CASRGQGDGNSPLHF
>TRBJ2-7|NA|NA|TRBV29-1
TGCAGCGTCATCCGGGACACCGAATCCGAGCAGTACTTC
CSVIRDTESEQYF
>TRBJ1-1|NA|NA|TRBV2
TGTGCCAGCAGTGTACAGGAGAACACTGAAGCTTTCTTT
CASSVQENTEAFF
>TRBJ2-7|NA|TRBD2|TRBV19
TGTGCCAGTAGTATTAGGGACTACTCCTACGAGCAGTACTTC
CASSIRDYSYEQYF
>TRBJ1-1|NA|TRBD1|TRBV7-8
TGTGCCAGCAGCCCCGGGACAGGGGGAGCGAACACTGAAGCTTTCTTT
CASSPGTGGANTEAFF
>TRBJ1-2|NA|NA|TRBV20-1
TGCAGTTCAGGCCAAAACTATGGCTACACCTTC
CSSGQNYGYTF
>TRBJ1-6|NA|NA|TRBV9
TGTGCCAGCAGCGTAGGGGGGGCAGGAGGTTCACCCCTCCACTTT
CASSVGGAGGSPLHF
>TRBJ1-2|NA|NA|TRBV7-9
TGTGCCATCACCGGGGCAGGGAGCTATGGCTACACCTTC
CAITGAGSYGYTF
>TRBJ1-2|NA|NA|TRBV30
TGTGCCTGGAGTCCCTTCGGTAGCTATGGCTACACCTTC
CAWSPFGSYGYTF
>TRBJ2-7|NA|TRBD2|TRBV5-1
TGCGCCAGCAGCTTGGCTAGCGGGGGGACCTACGAGCAGTACTTC
CASSLASGGTYEQYF
>TRBJ2-7|once|NA|TRBV27
TGTGCCAGCAGTTTACAGGCAGGGGGGACCTACGAGCAGTACTTC
CASSLQAGGTYEQYF
>TRBJ2-1|NA|NA|TRBV28
TGTGCCAGCACCCCCGCCCTAGCGCCGAATGAGCAGTTCTTC
CASTPALAPNEQFF
>TRBJ2-3|NA|NA|TRBV18
TGTGCCAGCTCACCACCTCGGGGGACGGATACGCAGTATTTT
CASSPPRGTDTQYF
>TRBJ1-2|NA|NA|TRBV29-1
TGCAGCTCCTCAGGGCACAACTATGGCTACACCTTC
CSSSGHNYGYTF
>TRBJ2-2|NA|NA|TRBV19
TGTGCCAGTAGTGTGCTACAGGGAAACACCGGGGAGCTGTTTTTT
CASSVLQGNTGELFF
>TRBJ2-1|once|TRBD2|TRBV4-1
TGCGCCAGCAGCCAGTCGACTAGCGGTGCGGAGAATGAGCAGTTCTTC
CASSQSTSGAENEQFF
>TRBJ2-2|NA|NA|TRBV30
TGTGCCTGGAGTGTTGGGGTGGCCGGGGAGCTGTTTTTT
CAWSVGVAGELFF
>TRBJ2-2|NA|TRBD2|TRBV4-1
TGCGCCAGCAGCCAAGATCAAGGCGGGAGCACCGGGGAGCTGTTTTTT
CASSQDQGGSTGELFF
>TRBJ1-3|NA|NA|TRBV11-2
TGTGCCAGCAGCTTAGGAAGGACCTCTGGAAACACCATATATTTT
CASSLGRTSGNTIYF
>TRBJ1-6|NA|NA|TRBV6-1
TGTGCCAGCAGGACTGTAACAGCAGGTTCACCCCTCCACTTT
CASRTVTAGSPLHF
>TRBJ1-5|NA|NA|TRBV27
TGTGCCAGCAGTTTAATAGGGCAGGTTCGCAATCAGCCCCAGCATTTT
CASSLIGQVRNQPQHF
>TRBJ2-2|NA|NA|TRBV19
TGTGCCTCTCTAGGGACATCGACCGGGGAGCTGTTTTTT
CASLGTSTGELFF
>TRBJ1-5|NA|NA|TRBV6-1
TGTGCCAGCAGGGGGCAGACTAGCAATCAGCCCCAGCATTTT
CASRGQTSNQPQHF
>TRBJ2-3|NA|NA|TRBV6-1
TGTGCCAGCAGAAAGCCCTCCACAGATACGCAGTATTTT
CASRKPSTDTQYF
>TRBJ2-1|NA|TRBD1|TRBV27
TGTGCCAGCAGTCTTACAGGGGGCCGGAATGAGCAGTTCTTC
CASSLTGGRNEQFF
>TRBJ2-7|NA|NA|TRBV4-3
TGCGCCAGCAGCCAAGAAGGGACAAGCTACGAGCAGTACTTC
CASSQEGTSYEQYF
>TRBJ2-2|NA|TRBD2|TRBV6-5
TGTGCCAGCAGTTATACTAGCGGGGTGAACACCGTGGAGCTGTTTTTT
CASSYTSGVNTVELFF
>TRBJ1-1|NA|NA|TRBV28
TGTGCCAGCAGTTCGGACGGCTCCATTGAAGCTTTCTTT
CASSSDGSIEAFF
>TRBJ2-3|NA|NA|TRBV5-6
TGTGCCAGCAGCTTGATGCAGACAGATACGCAGTATTTT
CASSLMQTDTQYF
>TRBJ1-3|NA|NA|TRBV1
TGCACCAGCAGCCAGGGGACAGGGGCGCGCGGAAACACCATATATTTT
CTSSQGTGARGNTIYF